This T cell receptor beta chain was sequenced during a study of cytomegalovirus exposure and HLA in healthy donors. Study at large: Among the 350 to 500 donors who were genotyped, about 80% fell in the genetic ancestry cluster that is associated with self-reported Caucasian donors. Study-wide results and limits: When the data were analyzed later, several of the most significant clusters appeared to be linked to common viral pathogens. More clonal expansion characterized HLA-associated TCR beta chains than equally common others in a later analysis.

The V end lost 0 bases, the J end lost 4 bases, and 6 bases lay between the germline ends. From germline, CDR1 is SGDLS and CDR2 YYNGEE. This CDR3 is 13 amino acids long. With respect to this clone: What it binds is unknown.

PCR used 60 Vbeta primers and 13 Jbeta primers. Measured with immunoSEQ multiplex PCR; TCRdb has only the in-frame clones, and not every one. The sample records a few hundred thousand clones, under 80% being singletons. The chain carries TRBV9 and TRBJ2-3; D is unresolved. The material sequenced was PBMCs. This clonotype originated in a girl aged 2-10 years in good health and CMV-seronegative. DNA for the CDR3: TGTGCCAGCAGCGTAGACGGTTCAGATACGCAGTATTTT. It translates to CASSVDGSDTQYF.